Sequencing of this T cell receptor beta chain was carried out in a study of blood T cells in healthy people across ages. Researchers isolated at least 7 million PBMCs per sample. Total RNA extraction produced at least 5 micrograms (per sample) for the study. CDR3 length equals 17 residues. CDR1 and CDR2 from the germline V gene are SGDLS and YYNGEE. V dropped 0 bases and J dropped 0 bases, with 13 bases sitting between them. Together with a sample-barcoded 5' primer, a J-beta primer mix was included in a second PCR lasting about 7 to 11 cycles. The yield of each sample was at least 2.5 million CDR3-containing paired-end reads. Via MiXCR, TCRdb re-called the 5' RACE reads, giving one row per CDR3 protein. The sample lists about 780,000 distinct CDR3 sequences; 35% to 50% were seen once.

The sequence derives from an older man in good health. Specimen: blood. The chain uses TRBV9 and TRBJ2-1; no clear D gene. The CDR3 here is CASSVGGSPSSYNEQFF. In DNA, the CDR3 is TGTGCCAGCAGCGTAGGGGGTTCCCCGAGCTCCTACAATGAGCAGTTCTTC. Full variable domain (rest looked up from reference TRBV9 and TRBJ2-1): DSGVTQTPKHLITATGQRVTLRCSPRSGDLSVYWYQQSLDQGLQFLIQYYNGEERAKGNILERFSAQQFPDLHSELNLSSLELGDSALYFCASSVGGSPSSYNEQFFGPGTRLTVL.